The present T cell receptor (beta chain) was sequenced within a study of T cell responses to AZD1222 COVID-19 vaccine. Study-level results: White British donors predominated, females outnumbered males, and clonal diversity was possibly underestimated. Recipients of two AZD1222 doses showed rising Spike-specific TCR breadth and depth. The peak T cell response came first, and repertoires were sampled only after it.

For this clone: What it recognizes is unknown.

Here immunoSEQ multiplex PCR was the method, and the copy in TCRdb shows in-frame clones only, minus some. Seen here are roughly 170,000 clones, approximately 90% observed once, and the top ten hold 2.6%. The germline CDR1 and CDR2 sequences are SGHRS and YFSETQ. V gave up 8 bases and J gave up 5 bases; unmatched junction bases: 9. CDR3 size: 13 residues. This chain uses TRBV5-1 with TRBJ1-2, with 7 bases fitting TRBD1. The sequencing here drew on peripheral blood, taken on day 0 of AZD1222 vaccination. This sequence originates from an adult in good health. CDR3 DNA: TGCGCCAGTTCCCTCCGGGACAGTTATGGCTACACCTTC. Its protein product is CASSLRDSYGYTF.